This T cell receptor (beta chain) came from a study of cytomegalovirus exposure and HLA in healthy donors. Study at large: The Caucasian-associated ancestry cluster held roughly 80% of 300 to 450 genotyped donors.

Both 60 Vbeta primers and 13 Jbeta primers went into the PCR. TCRdb keeps only in-frame clones here, not all; method: immunoSEQ multiplex PCR. The data hold under 200,000 clones, with around 68% observed a single time. This clone was picked up a small number of times. This CDR3 comprises 15 residues. The V segment lost 1 base and the J segment 4 bases; nucleotides outside the gene matches: 7. From germline, CDR1 is SQVTM and CDR2 ANQGSEA. Sequencing input: PBMCs. The TCR originated in a man in his fifties in good health and CMV-seronegative. The chain couples TRBV29-1 to TRBJ1-3; TRBD1 matches 7 bases. In nucleotides, the CDR3 is TGCAGCGTTGAAGGTGTACAGGGGTCCGGAAACACCATATATTTT. Encoded protein: CSVEGVQGSGNTIYF.